Listed below are T cell receptor beta chains from one sample, sequenced in a study of OX40 agonist ivuxolimab in advanced cancers. The assay was immunoSEQ multiplex PCR, and TCRdb's table has in-frame clones only and misses some. The table shows 30,000 to 45,000 clones, with over 65% occurring only once. Here the sequenced sample was CD4+ or CD8+ T cells sorted from blood, taken in a trial of the OX40 agonist ivuxolimab. All receptors come from an adult with an advanced solid tumor such as melanoma, head and neck, liver or kidney cancer. Both conserved end residues are part of each CDR3. Fields, in order: V gene, J gene, CDR3 protein.

v_gene: TRBV4-1; j_gene: TRBJ2-7; CDR3aa: CASSQHDGSYEQYF
v_gene: TRBV2; j_gene: TRBJ2-1; CDR3aa: CASPGTSGYNEQFF
v_gene: TRBV28; j_gene: TRBJ2-1; CDR3aa: CASSFPLAGEGDEQFF
v_gene: TRBV27; j_gene: TRBJ2-7; CDR3aa: CASSADHF
v_gene: TRBV30; j_gene: TRBJ1-4; CDR3aa: CAWSGTLGKLFF
v_gene: TRBV4-1; j_gene: TRBJ1-4; CDR3aa: CASSQEWTGDEKLFF
v_gene: TRBV7-2; j_gene: TRBJ2-7; CDR3aa: CASSLVRQGFYEQYF
v_gene: TRBV27; j_gene: TRBJ2-2; CDR3aa: CASTGGTGELFF
v_gene: TRBV6-6; j_gene: TRBJ2-7; CDR3aa: CASNLLAGGNSYEQYF
v_gene: TRBV11-1; j_gene: TRBJ1-1; CDR3aa: CASSLAEVGGGPMSTEAFF
v_gene: TRBV5-1; j_gene: TRBJ1-1; CDR3aa: CASSLVAGANTEAFF
v_gene: TRBV9; j_gene: TRBJ2-3; CDR3aa: CASSVGGRGSDTQYF
v_gene: TRBV16; j_gene: TRBJ2-1; CDR3aa: CASNHPESSYNEQFF
v_gene: TRBV10-2; j_gene: TRBJ2-7; CDR3aa: CASRDRGKPSYEQYF
v_gene: TRBV6-5; j_gene: TRBJ1-2; CDR3aa: CASSYSIAGGYGYTF
v_gene: TRBV2; j_gene: TRBJ1-1; CDR3aa: CASSWSEVLAEAFF
v_gene: TRBV27; j_gene: TRBJ1-2; CDR3aa: CASSVGRESPNYGYTF
v_gene: TRBV19; j_gene: TRBJ2-2; CDR3aa: CASTLGGGFTGELFF
v_gene: TRBV5-6; j_gene: TRBJ2-7; CDR3aa: CASSLSSGAYEQYF
v_gene: TRBV6-6; j_gene: TRBJ2-7; CDR3aa: CASSRVQGYEQYF
v_gene: TRBV14; j_gene: TRBJ1-2; CDR3aa: CASSQVRAESNYGYTF
v_gene: TRBV6-5; j_gene: TRBJ2-7; CDR3aa: CASSYVGTAYEQYF
v_gene: TRBV11-2; j_gene: TRBJ2-1; CDR3aa: CASSLDPLFRNEQFF
v_gene: TRBV5-6; j_gene: TRBJ2-7; CDR3aa: CASSFQESYEQYF
v_gene: TRBV11-2; j_gene: TRBJ2-1; CDR3aa: CASSLAGGIGNEQFF
v_gene: TRBV7-2; j_gene: TRBJ2-1; CDR3aa: CASSLEAGGPRSYNEQFF
v_gene: TRBV9; j_gene: TRBJ2-3; CDR3aa: CASSLRDTDTQYF
v_gene: TRBV25-1; j_gene: TRBJ2-1; CDR3aa: CASSVGDEQFF
v_gene: TRBV28; j_gene: TRBJ1-1; CDR3aa: CASSSRGPLNTEAFF
v_gene: TRBV27; j_gene: TRBJ2-3; CDR3aa: CASSWTGADTQYF
v_gene: TRBV28; j_gene: TRBJ2-1; CDR3aa: CASSEGSGDDNNEQFF
v_gene: TRBV15; j_gene: TRBJ2-1; CDR3aa: CATSRGAGRAKSYNEQFF
v_gene: TRBV27; j_gene: TRBJ1-2; CDR3aa: CASSPDLGGGYTF
v_gene: TRBV11-2; j_gene: TRBJ2-5; CDR3aa: CASSIGRGGPGETQYF
v_gene: TRBV9; j_gene: TRBJ2-2; CDR3aa: CASSVGRGVGNTGELFF
v_gene: TRBV6-1; j_gene: TRBJ2-7; CDR3aa: CASSYGGEQYF
v_gene: TRBV11-3; j_gene: TRBJ2-3; CDR3aa: CASSLDSTSGLTDTQYF
v_gene: TRBV29-1; j_gene: TRBJ1-2; CDR3aa: CSVEEGEINYGYTF
v_gene: TRBV27; j_gene: TRBJ2-1; CDR3aa: CASSLAGVYNEQFF
v_gene: TRBV7-2; j_gene: TRBJ2-1; CDR3aa: CASSLALNAYNEQFF
v_gene: TRBV13; j_gene: TRBJ2-5; CDR3aa: CASSFGGETQYF